A single sample is the source of the 8 T cell receptor beta chains below, sequenced in a study of shared clonotypes between healthy human individuals. Produced via immunoSEQ multiplex PCR; TCRdb's table is partial and in-frame only. The sample yields roughly 2.5 million clones, around nine tenths seen once. Sequenced material: naive CD4+ T cells sorted from blood. Subset reported: CD45RA+ positively selected. These receptors were taken from a man between 18 and 29 years old in good health.

The V and J genes are TRBV6-5 and TRBJ2-1; D is unresolved. CDR3 length: 13 amino acids. V lost 5 bases, J lost 6 bases, and 11 bases lay in between. Germline CDR1 is MNHEY and CDR2 is SVGAGI. This CDR3 is CASSRPGVNEQFF. The CDR3 DNA is TGTGCCAGCAGTCGACCAGGCGTCAATGAGCAGTTCTTC.

The chain uses TRBV9 and TRBJ2-7; TRBD1 matches at 7 bases. The germline gives CDR1 SGDLS, CDR2 YYNGEE. The CDR3 covers 16 residues. V gave up 3 bases and J gave up 1 base; unmatched junction bases: 10. The CDR3, as DNA: TGTGCCAGCAGCGCGGGACAGACCCTACTTTCCTACGAGCAGTACTTC. Encoded protein: CASSAGQTLLSYEQYF.

The chain couples TRBV30 to TRBJ1-6; D may be TRBD1 (6 bases). This CDR3 contains 12 residues. From germline, CDR1 is GTSNPN and CDR2 SVGIG (reference sequence). V lost 1 base to trimming and J lost 14 bases, with 12 bases between them. CDR3 coding DNA: TGTGCCTGGAGTGGCGACGGGGACACCCTCCACTTT. The encoded protein is CAWSGDGDTLHF.

V is TRBV5-1 and J is TRBJ2-7; 8 bases align to TRBD1. J gave up 6 bases and V 2 bases, and 7 bases lay outside the gene matches. There are 14 residues in the CDR3. Looked up from germline, CDR1 is SGHRS and CDR2 is YFSETQ. As DNA, the CDR3 is TGCGCCAGCAGCTTAACAGGAGGACAGGGCGAGCAGTACTTC. As protein: CASSLTGGQGEQYF.

This clone appeared once. Other DNA variants within this sample encode the same CDR3. V and J are TRBV6-1 and TRBJ2-2; tentatively, D is TRBD1 (6 bases). V was shortened by 6 bases and J by 0 bases, with 8 bases between the two germline ends. This CDR3 has 14 amino acids. The germline V gene encodes CDR1 MNHNS and CDR2 SASEGT. The CDR3 is CASRQGANTGELFF. The CDR3, as DNA: TGTGCCAGCAGACAGGGCGCGAACACCGGGGAGCTGTTTTTT.

The chain couples TRBV2 to TRBJ1-6; the D is unclear. Germline assignment: CDR1 SNHLY and CDR2 FYNNEI. The ends were cut back, 7 bases at V and 8 bases at J, with 9 bases in the middle. This CDR3 region has 12 residues. CDR3 in DNA: TGTGCCAGCACCACCGGGGATTCACCCCTCCACTTT. It codes for CASTTGDSPLHF.

This chain connects TRBV16 to TRBJ1-2; 9 bases fit TRBD1. In germline, CDR1 is KGHSY, CDR2 FQNENV. The CDR3 is 14 amino acids. V gave up 1 base and J gave up 7 bases; unmatched junction bases: 4. The CDR3 coding sequence is TGTGCCAGCAGCCAATTGGGACAGGGTACTGGCTACACCTTC. As protein: CASSQLGQGTGYTF.

The J gene is TRBJ1-1, the V gene TRBV6-5, with D unclear. Germline assignment: CDR1 MNHEY and CDR2 SVGAGI. The CDR3 totals 12 residues. Deletions cut 0 bases from V and 7 bases from J, with 6 bases between. CDR3 DNA sequence: TGTGCCAGCAGTTACTCTCACAGTGAAGCTTTCTTT. This gives the protein CASSYSHSEAFF.